The clone carrying this T cell receptor (beta chain) appeared a few times. Its antigen is unknown. J was trimmed by 7 bases and V by 7 bases; bases with no gene match: 8. Germline loops: CDR1 SGHTA, CDR2 FQGNSA. The CDR3 has 14 amino acids. The sample originates from a study of T cells after yellow fever vaccination. As for the study in general: Where fractions had low cell numbers, libraries were prepared from them with the SMART-Seq v4 Ultra Low Input RNA kit.

TCRdb independently ran MiXCR on the 5' RACE reads; one entry per CDR3 protein. Of nearly 550,000 distinct CDR3 sequences in the sample, around 21% were seen once. General study findings and limits: Sorted repertoires could include abundant contaminating clonotypes from bulk cells. Detected again after the booster were most primary-vaccination clones, at 95% to 98% CD4 and 80% to 90% CD8. There was a small share of clonotypes that showed up in both the CD4 and CD8 compartments.

This chain links TRBV7-2 with TRBJ2-1; 9 positions agree with TRBD2. This specimen was PBMCs, taken 15 days after the yellow fever booster vaccination. This clonotype originated in a man under 40 who received the YFV17D yellow fever vaccine. The CDR3 DNA reads as TGTGCCAGCACGGTCGGCGGGAGGGGAAATGAGCAGTTCTTC. This encodes CASTVGGRGNEQFF.